The T cell receptor beta chain described here comes from a study of long-term antiretroviral therapy in people with HIV (dated 2022 in TCRdb). In the study overall: The earliest samples were collected about a decade before the 2015 WHO recommendation for immediate ART, when ART was typically delayed until CD4 counts fell. A retrospective serial study tested whether ART initiation and durable HIV suppression were associated with changes in peripheral blood TRB repertoire composition and diversity. From some 30 adults with confirmed HIV infection, the cohort provided roughly 200 cryopreserved PBMC samples, gathered serially across a mean of about six years (range 1-12). About 35% of the 30 participants with HIV were female. No cross-contamination during QIAcube processing was seen in test extractions of a monoclonal T-cell line run alongside a few dozen polyclonal samples. Broad study findings and their caveats: No data were available on ART adherence, viral resistance or therapy changes, limiting inferences about post-ART repertoire changes. CDR3 length ranges in HIV repertoires were narrower than in controls, and network structure suggested an antigen-experienced repertoire with only a slight naive shift after ART. A significant increase in TRB diversity was found to be associated with ART initiation, although TRB diversity was observed to remain significantly below that of transplant donor controls even after long-term ART. Because pre-ART samples had limited cell numbers, unsorted PBMC were profiled rather than sorted CD4+ and CD8+ T cells. Owing to limited PBMC availability, only the TCR beta chain was sequenced, without alpha chain pairing. The samples were dated from the mid-2000s to the late 2010s, and the ART regimens that were used may be less effective than current ART regimens. The repertoire was dominated across all time points by expanded TRB clones identified before ART initiation, although this dominance was seen to fluctuate and to decrease in many PLHIV after ART.

Sequencing of the TRB variable region was done with the immunoSEQ hsTCRB v3.0 assay at survey level resolution. The targeted TRB sequencing depth was about 40,000-50,000 T-cell genomes per sample. Pooled TRB libraries were sequenced on an Illumina MiSeq with a v3 150-cycle kit. Per the authors' processing: Repertoire analysis was run in R within a reproducible Nextflow workflow that covered QC, data transformation and analysis. LymphoSeq2, an R package for AIRR-Seq data exploration, was used to implement custom analyses. A handful of samples yielding fewer than 5000 total TRB sequences were excluded, leaving more than 150 analyzed HIV repertoires. Of the 188 retained HIV repertoires, about 59 were collected before and 129 after ART initiation. Each repertoire was downsampled to 5000 TRB nucleotide sequences, and summary statistics were averaged across 100 downsampling iterations. The analysis kept only TRB sequences whose CDR3 regions were at least seven amino acids long. A Shannon entropy-derived clonality score and the Gini coefficient were used to measure diversity. In repertoire networks, the top 5000 CDR3 amino acid sequences were linked whenever an edit distance of one separated two sequences. Antigen specificity groups and MHC restriction were predicted for TRB CDR3 amino acid sequences with GLIPH2. To flag known CMV, EBV, HIV or tissue antigen associations, CDR3 amino acid sequences were matched against VDJdb and McPAS-TCR. Pre-ART, post-ART and control groups were compared with Wilcoxon signed-rank tests and Holm-Bonferroni correction. Drawn from immuneACCESS, this table holds only the in-frame rearrangements with V and J called that TCRdb kept. Clones are partly lost; checked studies trace under half to an unresolved V gene and leave the rest unexplained. That table furnishes V, J and clone size, whereas the DNA furnished D and trimming. The sample includes about 14,000 clones, with 80% to 90% observed a single time. The biggest ten clones account for over 6% of the sample.

To be included, a participant needed at least one PBMC sample from before ART initiation plus at least two post-ART samples. Treatment was received in the United States of America by all participants with HIV. Before DNA extraction, cryopreserved samples of roughly 0.9-11 million PBMC were thawed and then washed. At the time of the earliest PBMC sample for each participant with HIV, ages ranged from 23 to 54 years. Each participant contributed PBMC samples from 1-4 timepoints before ART initiation and 2-8 timepoints after ART initiation, with a median of 7 samples. For every participant, serial HIV viral load, CD4+ T-cell count, ART history and demographic data were obtained. A Qiagen kit on a QIAcube was used to extract genomic DNA from unsorted PBMC, with samples processed in batches of 12. Points on this clone: No cognate antigen has been identified for it. No quality values exist for individual bases; no much larger clone is one base distant.

The germline V gene specifies LGHNA as CDR1 and YSLEER as CDR2. V and J are truncated by 0 bases and 6 bases respectively, leaving an intervening sequence of 16 bases. From cysteine to phenylalanine, the CDR3 is 16 amino acids long. The DNA shown is the 48-base CDR3, in frame from base 1. The chain is encoded by TRBV4-3 joined to TRBJ2-3, with an unclear D gene assignment. The specimen comprised unsorted PBMCs, sampled 0.4 years after starting antiretroviral therapy. This receptor was obtained from a man between 25 and 39 years old with HIV. The sequenced DNA is TGCGCCAGCAGCCAAGACTCGGACCTCGCGTCCGATACGCAGTATTTT. Translation gives CASSQDSDLASDTQYF.